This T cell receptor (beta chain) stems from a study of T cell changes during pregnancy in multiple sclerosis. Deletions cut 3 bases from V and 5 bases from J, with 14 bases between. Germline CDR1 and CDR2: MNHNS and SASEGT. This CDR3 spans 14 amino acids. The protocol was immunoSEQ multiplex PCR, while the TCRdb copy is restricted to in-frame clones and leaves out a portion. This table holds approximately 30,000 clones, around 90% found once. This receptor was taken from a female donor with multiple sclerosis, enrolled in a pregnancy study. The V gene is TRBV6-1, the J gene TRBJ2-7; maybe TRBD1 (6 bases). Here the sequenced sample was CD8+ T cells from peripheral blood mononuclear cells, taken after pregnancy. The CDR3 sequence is CASSEGTLSDEQYF. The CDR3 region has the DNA TGTGCCAGCAGTGAGGGGACACTGTCCGACGAGCAGTACTTC.